Below, 20 T cell receptor beta chains from the same sample are listed, as sequenced in a study of vaccination and CD4 T cells after COVID-19 (dated by TCRdb to the early 2020s). The antigens these receptors bind are not known. The library was generated by PCR. Instrument used: Illumina iSeq 100. DNA from cultured CD4+ T cells underwent TCR sequencing with the Oncomine TCR Beta short-read assay at the Johns Hopkins FTIC core. TCRdb reworked the public reads: Q25 trimming with fastp, MiXCR clone assembly, productive beta chains retained. Records with the same CDR3 protein are collapsed into one entry carrying the most frequent genes and DNA. Present in this sample are around 12,000 distinct CDR3 sequences, around half of which were seen just once. Around a fifth of the sample goes to the ten largest clones. This specimen's treatment or condition label, per the study, means: approximately 9-day PBMC culture with coronavirus spike peptide pools or control peptides (ViraFEST assay).

Source material: CD4+ T cells from blood, cultured in vitro. These receptors originate from a human donor who had recovered from COVID-19.

V is TRBV7-8 and J is TRBJ1-6, with D maybe TRBD1 (5 bases). The CDR3 is 14 residues long. The V and J ends lost 1 base and 11 bases respectively, with 12 bases between them. Germline CDR1 reads SGHVS; CDR2 reads FQNEAQ. The CDR3 loop is CASSLEQGRTPLHF. For the CDR3, the DNA is TGTGCCAGCAGCTTAGAGCAGGGCCGGACACCCCTCCACTTT.

This clonotype occurred a few times. The chain couples TRBV4-2 to TRBJ1-3; no clear D gene. The CDR3 totals 15 residues. Germline V CDR1 and CDR2: LGHNA, YNFKEQ. Deletions cut 1 base from V and 8 bases from J, with 15 bases between. CDR3: CASSQVGTSTDTIYF. DNA for the CDR3: TGTGCCAGCAGCCAAGTCGGCACTTCGACGGACACCATATATTTT.

This clonotype has more than one count but fewer than ten. V usage is TRBV20-1 and J usage is TRBJ2-5; 7 bases line up with TRBD2. The CDR3 has 13 amino acids. CDR1 is DFQATT and CDR2 is SNEGSKA in the germline V gene (reference sequence). With 3 bases clipped from V and 2 bases from J, the junction kept 3 bases outside the gene matches. CDR3 sequence (DNA): TGCAGTGCTAGGGGGGACTATCAAGAGACCCAGTACTTC. The encoded protein is CSARGDYQETQYF.

The chain joins TRBV19 to TRBJ2-1; the D call may be TRBD1 or TRBD2 (5 bases each). This CDR3 has 13 amino acids. The germline V gene encodes CDR1 LNHDA and CDR2 SQIVND (reference sequence). The ends were cut back, 4 bases at V and 7 bases at J, with 11 bases in the middle. This chain's CDR3 is CASSRGTANEQFF. The CDR3 DNA sequence: TGTGCCAGTAGTAGAGGGACGGCTAATGAGCAGTTCTTC.

A few counts support this clonotype. The chain is built from TRBV21-1 and TRBJ2-7; TRBD2 is taken as the D call from the table, unchecked against the DNA. TRBV21-1 is reported as a pseudogene. The CDR3 spans 12 residues. For the CDR3, the DNA is TGTGCCAGCAGCAAAGTACGAACCCGCAAGTACTTC. Its protein is CASSKVRTRKYF.

This chain links TRBV5-4 with TRBJ2-5; 13 positions match TRBD2. V was pared by 0 bases and J by 4 bases, with 0 bases of the junction left unmatched. CDR1 and CDR2 from the germline V gene are SGHNT and YYREEE (reference sequence). This CDR3 comprises 15 residues. The CDR3 nucleotides are TGTGCCAGCAGCTTGGGGACTAGCGGGAGAGAGACCCAGTACTTC. This gives the protein CASSLGTSGRETQYF.

The gene calls are TRBV20-1 and TRBJ1-2, with D hard to call. Trimming removed 3 bases from V and 8 bases from J, with 19 bases in between. This CDR3 is 14 amino acids long. CDR1 is DFQATT, CDR2 SNEGSKA, per germline (reference sequence). CDR3 region: CSARETSRAGGYTF. As DNA, the CDR3 is TGCAGTGCTAGGGAGACCTCACGGGCCGGGGGCTACACCTTC.

Worth noting for this clonotype: This may be a read error: a much more frequent sequence differs by one nucleotide. This chain uses TRBV4-2 with TRBJ2-1, with 8 bases lining up with TRBD1. In germline, CDR1 is LGHNA, CDR2 YNFKEQ. The CDR3 contains 17 residues. The CDR3 DNA reads TGTGCCAGCAGCCAAGGGGCCAAAGGACAGGGTATCGATGAGCGGTTCTTC. It is translated as CASSQGAKGQGIDERFF.

This rearrangement joins TRBV30 to TRBJ2-2; D is ambiguous. The CDR3 is 13 residues long. The germline V gene has CDR1 GTSNPN and CDR2 SVGIG (reference sequence). V was shortened by 2 bases and J by 6 bases, with 10 bases between the two germline ends. CDR3 region: CAWSLLAAGELFF. The DNA of the CDR3 is TGTGCCTGGAGTTTGCTGGCTGCCGGGGAGCTGTTTTTT.

This clonotype showed up just a few times. CDR3 sequence: CSARDRAGRYEQYF. CDR3 DNA sequence: TGCAGTGCTAGAGATAGGGCAGGCCGCTACGAGCAGTACTTC. This sequence joins TRBV20-1 and TRBJ2-7; D gene unclear. There are 14 residues in the CDR3. Trimming removed 0 bases at V and 3 bases at J, with 12 bases between. Germline CDR1 is DFQATT and CDR2 is SNEGSKA (reference sequence).

This clonotype was found once. The chain carries TRBV5-5 and TRBJ2-2; maybe TRBD1 (5 bases). V was shortened by 0 bases and J by 2 bases, with 11 bases between the two germline ends. The CDR3 is 16 residues long. Per the germline V gene, CDR1 is SGHKS and CDR2 is YYEKEE (reference sequence). CDR3 amino acids: CASSLASGHNTGELFF. The CDR3 region has the DNA TGTGCCAGCAGCTTGGCATCCGGACATAACACCGGGGAGCTGTTTTTT.

The chain employs TRBV28 and TRBJ1-5; perhaps TRBD1 as D (5 bases). Trimming removed 10 bases at V and 5 bases at J, with 15 bases between. The CDR3 runs 13 residues. Per germline, CDR1 MDHEN and CDR2 SYDVKM. CDR3 protein: CATGGGKDQPQHF. CDR3 DNA sequence: TGTGCCACGGGGGGAGGGAAAGATCAGCCCCAGCATTTT.

The J gene is TRBJ2-7, the V gene TRBV21-1; the table's D call, TRBD1, was not checked against the DNA. TRBV21-1 is a documented pseudogene. The CDR3 extends over 13 amino acids. The CDR3 region has the DNA TGTGCCAGCAGCCCTAGGACAAACTACGAGCAGTACTTC. It encodes CASSPRTNYEQYF.

V and J are TRBV19 and TRBJ2-2; 14 bases are shared with TRBD2. V shed 6 bases and J 6 bases; nucleotides not matched to a gene: 9. The CDR3 runs to 17 residues. The germline V gene encodes CDR1 LNHDA and CDR2 SQIVND (reference sequence). The CDR3, as DNA: TGTGCCAGTAGGAGCCCGCCGGGACTAGCGGGAGCCGGGGAGCTGTTTTTT. Its protein product is CASRSPPGLAGAGELFF.

Only a few counts were recorded for this clonotype. The chain uses TRBV7-2 and TRBJ2-5; D ambiguous. Germline V CDR1 and CDR2: SGHTA, FQGNSA. This CDR3 spans 15 amino acids. Trimming removed 0 bases from V and 4 bases from J, with 12 bases in between. For the CDR3, the DNA is TGTGCCAGCAGCTTAGCGGGGTCAGCACGAGAGACCCAGTACTTC. This sequence encodes CASSLAGSARETQYF.

The genes are TRBV6-1 and TRBJ2-2, with 11 bases aligning to TRBD2. Per germline, CDR1 MNHNS and CDR2 SASEGT. V trimming: 7 bases; J trimming: 4 bases; junction bases outside the gene matches: 8. CDR3 size: 16 residues. CDR3 loop: CASTMTSGIGTGELFF. For the CDR3, the DNA is TGTGCCAGCACCATGACTAGCGGGATTGGCACCGGGGAGCTGTTTTTT.

This clonotype was seen a handful of times. The chain couples TRBV12-3 or TRBV12-4 to TRBJ2-7; a possible D gene is TRBD2 (5 bases). Trimming took off 4 bases at V and 2 bases at J, with 15 bases between the two ends. This CDR3 comprises 15 residues. The CDR3 reads CASSWQSDFAYEQYF. In DNA form, the CDR3 reads TGTGCCAGCAGTTGGCAATCGGACTTCGCCTACGAGCAGTACTTC.

This chain uses TRBV19 with TRBJ2-5; 7 nucleotides match TRBD1. Germline trimming cut 6 bases from V and 6 bases from J; bases unmatched to any gene: 16. The length of the CDR3 is 16 residues. CDR1 is LNHDA and CDR2 is SQIVND in the germline V gene (reference sequence). The CDR3 region is CASSPARDSYWKTQYF. The CDR3 DNA is TGTGCCAGTAGCCCCGCCCGGGACAGCTATTGGAAGACCCAGTACTTC.

The chain employs TRBV19 and TRBJ2-5; D unresolved. From germline, CDR1 is LNHDA and CDR2 SQIVND (reference sequence). Between the trimmed V and J ends, which lost 4 bases and 2 bases, there was a span of 14 bases. The length of the CDR3 is 15 residues. DNA of the CDR3: TGTGCCAGTAGTAGAGCTCCAGAAATACAAGAGACCCAGTACTTC. Amino acid sequence: CASSRAPEIQETQYF.

This clonotype was observed a handful of times. The rearrangement links TRBV28 to TRBJ2-5; tentatively, D is TRBD1 (5 bases). Looked up from germline, CDR1 is MDHEN and CDR2 is SYDVKM. V was clipped by 8 bases and J by 5 bases, with 18 bases between them. The CDR3 totals 14 residues. The CDR3 coding sequence is TGTGCCAGCGCACCCAGCAGGGCGGTGGAGACCCAGTACTTC. The encoded protein is CASAPSRAVETQYF.